This is a list of T cell receptor beta chains from one sample in a study of cytomegalovirus exposure and HLA in healthy donors. Assay: immunoSEQ multiplex PCR; the TCRdb copy retains only in-frame clones and omits some. The sample holds around 120,000 clones, 70% to 80% seen once. The sample taken for sequencing was PBMCs. These receptors originate from a human donor in good health. CDR3s include the opening cysteine and the closing phenylalanine or tryptophan. A D gene is named only where the DNA matches it firmly. Expanded clones are given a class, and other clones once, few, many or no size at all.

V gene,D gene,J gene,clone size,CDR3 DNA,CDR3 protein
TRBV19,TRBD1,TRBJ1-5,few,TGTGCCAGTAGTACTAGGGGGACAGTTCGGGGCAATCAGCCCCAGCATTTT,CASSTRGTVRGNQPQHF
TRBV11-2,TRBD2,TRBJ2-1,-,TGTGCCAGCAGATTAAGCGGGGGGTTCAATGAGCAGTTCTTC,CASRLSGGFNEQFF
TRBV7-9,-,TRBJ2-7,-,TGTGCCAGCAGCTTACAGTTCGAGCAGTACTTC,CASSLQFEQYF
TRBV30,-,TRBJ2-1,-,TGTGCCTGGAGCCAAGACACCCGTTACAATGAGCAGTTCTTC,CAWSQDTRYNEQFF
TRBV27,TRBD1,TRBJ1-2,-,TGTGCCAGCAGGAACCTGGACAGGGGGCTTCTTAACTATGGCTACACCTTC,CASRNLDRGLLNYGYTF
TRBV4-2,-,TRBJ2-1,-,TGTGCCAGCAGCCAAGTAACCACCAAACGGGATGAGCAGTTCTTC,CASSQVTTKRDEQFF
TRBV29-1,TRBD1,TRBJ2-2,-,TGCAGCGTTCCACCGGGACAGGATCCCCTTTGTTCCACCGGGGAGCTGTTTTTT,CSVPPGQDPLCSTGELFF
TRBV28,TRBD1,TRBJ1-6,-,TGTGCCATCGGACAGGGGGAAGATTCACCCCTCCACTTT,CAIGQGEDSPLHF
TRBV7-9,-,TRBJ1-2,-,TGTGCCAGCAGCTTACAACGGGGGGACTATGGCTACACCTTC,CASSLQRGDYGYTF
TRBV10-3,TRBD1,TRBJ1-5,-,TGTGCCATCAGTGTTCAGGCAGGGGGTCAGCCCCAGCATTTT,CAISVQAGGQPQHF
TRBV19,TRBD1,TRBJ2-1,few,TGTGCCAGTAGTATTCGGGGACAGGGCCCCAATGAGCAGTTCTTC,CASSIRGQGPNEQFF
TRBV9,-,TRBJ1-2,-,TGTGCCAGCAGCGTAACCCATAATAGGACACCTAACTATGGCTACACCTTC,CASSVTHNRTPNYGYTF
TRBV7-9,-,TRBJ2-2,-,TGTGCCAGCAGCTCCCCCGACCTGCAGGGAAAAGACACCGGGGAGCTGTTTTTT,CASSSPDLQGKDTGELFF
TRBV6-1,-,TRBJ1-1,few,TGTGCCAGCAATGATAAAGAGAGGGGGATGTGGCAGAACACTGAAGCTTTCTTT,CASNDKERGMWQNTEAFF
TRBV28,-,TRBJ2-6,-,TGTGCCAGCGCCTTGGGAGCGACTGGGGCCAACGTCCTGACTTTC,CASALGATGANVLTF
TRBV5-1,TRBD2,TRBJ2-7,once,TGCGCCAGCAGCGGGGGACTATCCTCCTACGAGCAGTACTTC,CASSGGLSSYEQYF
TRBV4-1,-,TRBJ2-7,-,TGCGCCAGCAGCCAAGGACCGACAGAGATAGTCTACGAGCAGTACTTC,CASSQGPTEIVYEQYF
TRBV5-5,TRBD2,TRBJ2-1,-,TGTGCCAGCAGCTTACTAGCGGGGGGTTCCTACAATGAGCAGTTCTTC,CASSLLAGGSYNEQFF
TRBV30,TRBD2,TRBJ2-2,-,TGTGCCTGGAGGTCAGGCGGGAGGGCCGCCGGGGAGCTGTTTTTT,CAWRSGGRAAGELFF
TRBV9,-,TRBJ1-1,-,TGTGCCAGCAGCGCCGTTGGGAGGAGCACTGAAGCTTTCTTT,CASSAVGRSTEAFF
TRBV7-8,-,TRBJ2-7,-,TGTGCCAGCAACCTACGCCCTGAAAAAACCTACGAGCAGTACTTC,CASNLRPEKTYEQYF